A single sample is the source of the 6 T cell receptor beta chains below, sequenced in a study of spatial heterogeneity in lung cancer. The study's findings and limits: The study found that expanded intratumoral alpha and beta TCR counts tracked tumor mutation counts.

Time point in this sample: sample taken at primary tumor resection. MiXCR, applied by TCRdb to the 5' RACE reads, yields one record per CDR3 protein. The sample contains around 3,900 distinct CDR3 sequences, roughly a quarter of which appear only once. For these receptors, no antigen is known. The source material was lung tumor tissue, sampled at surgery. The source of these receptors is a male donor with early-stage non-small cell lung cancer.

Worth noting for this clonotype: This beta chain is a stray read from a library made for alpha chains; its abundance is not meaningful. The chain employs TRBV28 and TRBJ2-7; D may be TRBD1 (5 bases). Trimming cost V 2 bases and J 2 bases, with 13 bases left between them. This CDR3 comprises 15 residues. Germline V gene sequence: CDR1 MDHEN, CDR2 SYDVKM. CDR3 sequence (DNA): TGTGCCAGCAGTTTACACAGGACCTCCACCTACGAGCAGTACTTC. It translates to CASSLHRTSTYEQYF.

With respect to this clonotype: A library made for alpha chains picked up this beta chain off target, so its size means little. The CDR3 DNA is TGTGCCAGTAGTATAGGACAGCAGAACACTGAAGCTTTCTTT. Protein sequence: CASSIGQQNTEAFF. The V gene is TRBV19, the J gene TRBJ1-1; possibly TRBD1 for D (5 bases). Trimming took 1 base from V and 1 from J, leaving 7 bases between them. The CDR3 has 14 amino acids. CDR1 and CDR2 from the germline V gene are LNHDA and SQIVND (reference sequence).

A word on this clonotype: Within a library made for alpha chains, this beta chain is off target, and its count is uninformative. The rearrangement links TRBV7-9 to TRBJ2-1, with TRBD2 matching 7 bases. Germline loops: CDR1 SEHNR, CDR2 FQNEAQ (reference sequence). This CDR3 is built from 13 residues. Germline trimming cut 8 bases from V and 7 bases from J; bases unmatched to any gene: 8. The CDR3 is CASGSGKGNEQFF. Written as DNA, the CDR3 is TGTGCCAGCGGGAGCGGGAAAGGAAATGAGCAGTTCTTC.

This clonotype is termed medium-sized. Within a library made for alpha chains, this beta chain is off target, and its count is uninformative. This chain uses TRBV7-9 with TRBJ2-1; 11 bases are a match to TRBD2. Trimming at V came to 4 bases and at J to 10 bases, leaving 15 bases not matched to a gene. The CDR3 has 17 amino acids. The germline gives CDR1 SEHNR, CDR2 FQNEAQ (reference sequence). CDR3 DNA: TGTGCCAGCAGCTCCGTAGCGGGAGGGCCGATCTTGGGCGAGCAGTTCTTC. As protein: CASSSVAGGPILGEQFF.

Within the sample, this clonotype is medium-sized (0.01 to 0.1%). Found in a library prepared for alpha chains, this beta chain is an off-target read, and its abundance has little meaning. The CDR3 reads CSARPVARWSSYNEQFF. In DNA, the CDR3 is TGCAGTGCTAGGCCTGTTGCCCGGTGGAGCTCCTACAATGAGCAGTTCTTC. The V gene is TRBV20-1, the J gene TRBJ2-1; D ambiguous. Trimming shortened V by 3 bases and J by 0 bases, and 18 bases separated the two germline ends. The CDR3 consists of 17 residues. The germline CDR1 and CDR2 sequences are DFQATT and SNEGSKA (reference sequence).

This clonotype is deemed medium-sized. Within a library made for alpha chains, this beta chain is off target, and its count is uninformative. The J gene is TRBJ2-7, the V gene TRBV20-1, with D possibly being TRBD1 (6 bases). The germline V gene has CDR1 DFQATT and CDR2 SNEGSKA (reference sequence). CDR3 length: 11 amino acids. The V end was cut by 4 bases, the J end by 7 bases, with 11 bases between. CDR3: CSAILRGEQYF. The DNA of the CDR3 is TGCAGTGCTATCTTAAGGGGGGAGCAGTACTTC.